The 4 T cell receptor beta chains given below trace back to one sample, sequenced in a study of blood T cell repertoires in COVID-19. Sequenced by immunoSEQ multiplex PCR; TCRdb stores in-frame clones only, minus some. The sample lists approximately 150,000 clones, 80% to 90% occurring once. The material sequenced was peripheral blood. The receptor set was obtained from a woman aged 60-75 years with acute or convalescent COVID-19.

V usage is TRBV7-2 and J usage is TRBJ2-7, with D maybe TRBD2 (5 bases). With 1 base removed from V and 0 bases from J, the gap between germline ends came to 7 bases. Germline-derived CDR1 and CDR2 are SGHTA and FQGNSA. CDR3 size: 14 residues. The CDR3 DNA reads TGTGCCAGCAGCTTAGGAGGACTCTCCTACGAGCAGTACTTC. Translation: CASSLGGLSYEQYF.

This clone was seen only once. CDR3 DNA: TGTGCCAGCAGACAGGCGCCTACCGGGGCCAACGTCCTGACTTTC. Translated: CASRQAPTGANVLTF. V and J are TRBV19 and TRBJ2-6; TRBD1 is a possible D gene (6 bases). The CDR3 loop spans 15 amino acids. Trimming removed 9 bases from V and 4 bases from J, with 16 bases in between. Per germline, CDR1 LNHDA and CDR2 SQIVND (reference sequence).

This clone occurred once. The V call is TRBV7-9, the J call TRBJ1-2; D might be TRBD1 (5 bases). The ends were cut back, 2 bases at V and 4 bases at J, with 11 bases in the middle. The CDR3 loop spans 14 amino acids. The V gene's germline CDR1 is SEHNR and CDR2 FQNEAQ (reference sequence). The DNA of the CDR3 is TGTGCCAGCAGCTTACAACAGGAAAGCTATGGCTACACCTTC. This sequence encodes CASSLQQESYGYTF.

The chain combines TRBV6-5 with TRBJ1-2; 7 bases are shared with TRBD1. The CDR3 runs to 15 residues. Germline lookup yields CDR1 MNHEY and CDR2 SVGAGI. With V trimmed by 2 bases and J by 6 bases, 9 bases remained unmatched. CDR3 sequence: CASSYLQGGIHGYTF. The CDR3 bases are TGTGCCAGCAGTTACCTGCAGGGGGGAATACATGGCTACACCTTC.